This TCR beta chain was captured by sequencing in a study of blood T cells in healthy people across ages. General study findings and limits: Roughly linearly, TCR beta diversity per million T cells fell as age increased. The study regarded diversity estimates from one million T cells as underestimates.

Germline CDR1 reads SGHAT; CDR2 reads FQDESV (reference sequence). The CDR3 runs to 22 residues. J lost 4 bases, V lost 3 bases, and 27 bases had no gene match. As for this clonotype: No antigen is known for it.

Combining a sample-barcoded 5' primer with a J-beta primer mix, a second PCR ran for roughly 6 to 12 cycles. TCRdb re-called the 5' RACE reads through MiXCR, storing one row per CDR3 protein. The profile covers around 1,500,000 distinct CDR3 sequences, with 28% appearing a single time and approximately 7.7% taken by the ten largest. The individuals who served as donors were healthy Caucasians living in Russia, aged about 6 to 100. Each sample gave at least 6.5 million isolated PBMCs. This TCR was recovered from a woman between 25 and 40 years old in good health. The chain recombines TRBV11-1 with TRBJ1-5, with 7 positions matching TRBD1. The sample taken for sequencing was blood. CDR3: CASSFRALFIEKSTGRNQPQHF. The CDR3 DNA is TGTGCCAGCAGCTTCAGAGCCCTTTTTATAGAGAAGTCGACAGGGCGAAATCAGCCCCAGCATTTT. Based on the CDR3 plus reference TRBV11-1 and TRBJ1-5, the full variable domain is EAEVAQSPRYKITEKSQAVAFWCDPISGHATLYWYRQILGQGPELLVQFQDESVVDDSQLPKDRFSAERLKGVDSTLKIQPAELGDSAMYLCASSFRALFIEKSTGRNQPQHFGDGTRLSIL.